The rows below give T cell receptor beta chains drawn from one sample of a study of immune evolution from preneoplasia to lung adenocarcinoma. Profiling relied on immunoSEQ multiplex PCR, and the TCRdb table lists in-frame clones only, not all of them. The table includes under 3,500 clones, approximately 90% detected once. Sequenced material: FFPE adjacent normal lung tissue. These receptor sequences come from a person aged 70 to 80 with lung adenocarcinoma. Each CDR3 is given with its conserved first and last residue. A D gene is named only where the DNA matches it firmly.

D gene | J gene | V gene | CDR3 protein
NA | TRBJ1-5 | TRBV27 | CASSPSIQGTQHF
NA | TRBJ1-1 | TRBV29-1 | CSDGGPGIEAFF
NA | TRBJ2-3 | TRBV7-9 | CASSLSTGQTTDTQYF
NA | TRBJ2-3 | TRBV7-9 | CASSFKDPFSTDTQYF
TRBD2 | TRBJ2-3 | TRBV29-1 | CSVVSSGSSSHTQYF
NA | TRBJ2-5 | TRBV28 | CASSLFGNQETQYF
TRBD1 | TRBJ1-1 | TRBV6-6 | CASSRQGPNTEAFF
NA | TRBJ2-2 | TRBV7-3 | CASSVPNTGELFF
NA | TRBJ2-3 | TRBV12-5 | CASGLYTDTQYF
TRBD1 | TRBJ1-1 | TRBV28 | CASSSNRGSLTEAFF
NA | TRBJ2-7 | TRBV2 | CASSQGRVYEQYF
TRBD1 | TRBJ1-5 | TRBV28 | CASSLGKGAGNQPQHF
NA | TRBJ1-5 | TRBV5-1 | CASSDNPDQPQHF
TRBD2 | TRBJ2-3 | TRBV5-4 | CASSSTSKRTDTQYF
TRBD2 | TRBJ2-2 | TRBV5-1 | CASSPTGTRWDGELFF
NA | TRBJ1-2 | TRBV6-5 | CASLGNYGYTF
TRBD1 | TRBJ2-5 | TRBV4-1 | CASSLLDRGEETQYF
TRBD2 | TRBJ2-2 | TRBV4-3 | CASSQEVSGAFTTGELFF
TRBD1 | TRBJ2-1 | TRBV7-3 | CASSLVQGAYNEQFF
NA | TRBJ1-1 | TRBV6-5 | CASSWQGGVTEAFF
NA | TRBJ1-2 | TRBV19 | CASRAVHYGYTF
TRBD1 | TRBJ2-5 | TRBV20-1 | CSTGQGETQYF
TRBD1 | TRBJ1-4 | TRBV4-1 | CASSPILDRGPNEKLFF
NA | TRBJ1-2 | TRBV5-6 | CASSGSGPNYGYTF
NA | TRBJ2-5 | TRBV4-1 | CASSEAGRETQYF